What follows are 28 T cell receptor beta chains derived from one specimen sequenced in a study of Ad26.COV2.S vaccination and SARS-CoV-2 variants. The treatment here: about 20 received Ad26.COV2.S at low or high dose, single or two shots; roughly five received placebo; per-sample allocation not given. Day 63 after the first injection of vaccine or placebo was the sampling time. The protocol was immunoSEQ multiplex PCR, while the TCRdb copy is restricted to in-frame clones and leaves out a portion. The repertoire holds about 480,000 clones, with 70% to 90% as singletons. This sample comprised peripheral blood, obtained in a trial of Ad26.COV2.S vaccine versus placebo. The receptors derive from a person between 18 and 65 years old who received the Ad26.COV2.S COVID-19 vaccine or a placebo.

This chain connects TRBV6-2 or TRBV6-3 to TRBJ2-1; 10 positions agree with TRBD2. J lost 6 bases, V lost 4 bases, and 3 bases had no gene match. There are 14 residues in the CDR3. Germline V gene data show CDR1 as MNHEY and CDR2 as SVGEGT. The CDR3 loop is CASSLTSGFNEQFF. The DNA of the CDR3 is TGTGCCAGCAGTTTGACTAGCGGGTTCAATGAGCAGTTCTTC.

This chain's CDR3 is CASSSLAGAYEQYF. The CDR3 DNA reads as TGTGCCAGTAGTTCCCTAGCGGGAGCGTACGAGCAGTACTTC. The chain recombines TRBV19 with TRBJ2-7; TRBD2 matches 10 bases. V gave up 5 bases and J gave up 4 bases; unmatched junction bases: 5. This CDR3 contains 14 residues. Germline CDR1 and CDR2: LNHDA and SQIVND (reference sequence).

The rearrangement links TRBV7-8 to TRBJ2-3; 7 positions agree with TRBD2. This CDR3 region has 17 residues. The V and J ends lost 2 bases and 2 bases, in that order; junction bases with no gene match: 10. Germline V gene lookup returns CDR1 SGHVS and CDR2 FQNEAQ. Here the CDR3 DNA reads TGTGCCAGCAGCTTAAAGTGGTGGGGGGGGACCACAGATACGCAGTATTTT. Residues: CASSLKWWGGTTDTQYF.

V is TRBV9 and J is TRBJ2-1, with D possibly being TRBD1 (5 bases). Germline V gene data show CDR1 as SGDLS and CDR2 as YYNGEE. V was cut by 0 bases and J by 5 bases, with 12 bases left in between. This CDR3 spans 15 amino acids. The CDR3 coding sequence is TGTGCCAGCAGCGTAGAGGGGATCCTCAACAATGAGCAGTTCTTC. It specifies CASSVEGILNNEQFF.

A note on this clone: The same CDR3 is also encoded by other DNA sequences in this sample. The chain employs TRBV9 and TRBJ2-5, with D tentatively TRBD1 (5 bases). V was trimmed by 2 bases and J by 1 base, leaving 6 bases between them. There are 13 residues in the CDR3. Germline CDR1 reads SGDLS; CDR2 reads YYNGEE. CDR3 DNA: TGTGCCAGCAGCGTGGACACCCAAGAGACCCAGTACTTC. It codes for CASSVDTQETQYF. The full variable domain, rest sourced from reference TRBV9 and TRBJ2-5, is DSGVTQTPKHLITATGQRVTLRCSPRSGDLSVYWYQQSLDQGLQFLIQYYNGEERAKGNILERFSAQQFPDLHSELNLSSLELGDSALYFCASSVDTQETQYFGPGTRLLVL.

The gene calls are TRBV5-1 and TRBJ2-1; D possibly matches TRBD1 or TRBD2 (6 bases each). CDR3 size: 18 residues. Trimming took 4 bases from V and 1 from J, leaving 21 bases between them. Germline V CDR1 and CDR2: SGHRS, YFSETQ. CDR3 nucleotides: TGCGCCAGCAGCCCCAAGACCCTAGGGGGGAGGTCCTACAATGAGCAGTTCTTC. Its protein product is CASSPKTLGGRSYNEQFF.

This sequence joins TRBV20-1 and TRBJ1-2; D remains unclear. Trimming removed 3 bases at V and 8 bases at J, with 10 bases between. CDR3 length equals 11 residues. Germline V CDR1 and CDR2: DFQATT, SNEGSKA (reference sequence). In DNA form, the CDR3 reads TGCAGTGCTAGCAGGTTCGAGGGCTACACCTTC. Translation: CSASRFEGYTF.

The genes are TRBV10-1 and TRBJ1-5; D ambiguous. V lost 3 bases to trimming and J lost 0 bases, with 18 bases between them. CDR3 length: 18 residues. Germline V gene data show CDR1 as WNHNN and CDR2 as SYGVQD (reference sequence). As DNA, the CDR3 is TGCGCCAGCAGTGACCCTCAGCCGGTCAGCTATAGCAATCAGCCCCAGCATTTT. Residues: CASSDPQPVSYSNQPQHF.

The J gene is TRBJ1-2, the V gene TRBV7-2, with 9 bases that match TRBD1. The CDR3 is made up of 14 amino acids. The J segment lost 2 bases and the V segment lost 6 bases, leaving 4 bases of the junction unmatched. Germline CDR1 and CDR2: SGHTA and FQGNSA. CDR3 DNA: TGTGCCAGCAGGCTCACAGGGGGCAACTATGGCTACACCTTC. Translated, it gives CASRLTGGNYGYTF.

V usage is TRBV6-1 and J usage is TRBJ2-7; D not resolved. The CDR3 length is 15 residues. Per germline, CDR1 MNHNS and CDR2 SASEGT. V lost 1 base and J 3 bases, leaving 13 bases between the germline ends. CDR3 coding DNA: TGTGCCAGCAGTGAAGAAGTAGGGCAGAACTACGAGCAGTACTTC. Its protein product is CASSEEVGQNYEQYF.

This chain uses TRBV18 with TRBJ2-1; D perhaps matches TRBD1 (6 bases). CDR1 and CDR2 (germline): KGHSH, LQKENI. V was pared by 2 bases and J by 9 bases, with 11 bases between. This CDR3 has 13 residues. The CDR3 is CASSPNSGVEQFF. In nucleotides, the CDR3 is TGTGCCAGCTCACCAAATTCAGGGGTTGAGCAGTTCTTC.

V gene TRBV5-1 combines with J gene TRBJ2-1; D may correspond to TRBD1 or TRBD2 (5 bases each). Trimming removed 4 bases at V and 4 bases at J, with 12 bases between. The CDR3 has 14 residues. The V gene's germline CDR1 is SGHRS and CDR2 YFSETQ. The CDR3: CASSRPGAYNEQFF. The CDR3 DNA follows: TGCGCCAGCAGCCGACCCGGGGCATACAATGAGCAGTTCTTC.

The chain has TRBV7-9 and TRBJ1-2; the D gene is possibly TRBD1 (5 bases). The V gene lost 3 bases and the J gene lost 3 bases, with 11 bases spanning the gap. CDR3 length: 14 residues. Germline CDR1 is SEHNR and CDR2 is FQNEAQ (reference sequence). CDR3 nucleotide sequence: TGTGCCAGCAGCTTTGGGTGGGACGACTATGGCTACACCTTC. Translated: CASSFGWDDYGYTF.

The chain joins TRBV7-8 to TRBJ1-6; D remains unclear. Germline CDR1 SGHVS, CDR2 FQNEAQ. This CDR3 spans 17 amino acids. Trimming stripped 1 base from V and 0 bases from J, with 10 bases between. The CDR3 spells CASSLVQPSSYNSPLHF. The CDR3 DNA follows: TGTGCCAGCAGCTTAGTCCAGCCCAGCTCCTATAATTCACCCCTCCACTTT.

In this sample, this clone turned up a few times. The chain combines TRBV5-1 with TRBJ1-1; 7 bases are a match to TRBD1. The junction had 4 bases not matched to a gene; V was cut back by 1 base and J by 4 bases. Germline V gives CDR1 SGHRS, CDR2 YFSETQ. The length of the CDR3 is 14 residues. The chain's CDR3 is CASSLRGGGTEAFF. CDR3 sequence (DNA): TGCGCCAGCAGCTTGCGAGGGGGCGGCACTGAAGCTTTCTTT.

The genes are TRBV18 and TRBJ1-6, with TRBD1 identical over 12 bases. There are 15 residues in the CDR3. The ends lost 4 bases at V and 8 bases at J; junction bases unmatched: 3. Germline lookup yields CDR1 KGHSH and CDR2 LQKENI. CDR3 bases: TGTGCCAGCTCACGGGACAGGGGGCAGGATTCACCCCTCCACTTT. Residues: CASSRDRGQDSPLHF.

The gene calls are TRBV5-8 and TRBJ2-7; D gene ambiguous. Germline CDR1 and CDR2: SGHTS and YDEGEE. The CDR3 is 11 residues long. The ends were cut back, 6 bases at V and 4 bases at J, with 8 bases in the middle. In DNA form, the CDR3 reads TGTGCCAGCACTCCTGGGTACGAGCAGTACTTC. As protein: CASTPGYEQYF.

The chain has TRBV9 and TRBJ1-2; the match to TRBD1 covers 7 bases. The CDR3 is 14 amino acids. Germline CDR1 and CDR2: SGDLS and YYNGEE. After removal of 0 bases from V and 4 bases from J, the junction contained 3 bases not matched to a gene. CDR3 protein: CASSVGDSSYGYTF. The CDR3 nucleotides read TGTGCCAGCAGCGTAGGGGACAGCTCCTATGGCTACACCTTC.

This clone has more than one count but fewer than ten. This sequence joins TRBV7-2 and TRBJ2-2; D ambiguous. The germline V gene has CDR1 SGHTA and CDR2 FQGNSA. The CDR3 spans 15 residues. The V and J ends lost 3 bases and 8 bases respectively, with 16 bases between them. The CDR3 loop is CASSFETQRRGELFF. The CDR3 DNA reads TGTGCCAGCAGCTTCGAGACCCAGCGAAGGGGGGAGCTGTTTTTT.

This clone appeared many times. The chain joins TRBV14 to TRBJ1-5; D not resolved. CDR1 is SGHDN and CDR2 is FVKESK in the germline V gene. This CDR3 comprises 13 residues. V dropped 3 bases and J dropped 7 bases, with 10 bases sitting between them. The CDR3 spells CASSQMSGQPQHF. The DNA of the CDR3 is TGTGCCAGCAGCCAGATGAGTGGGCAGCCCCAGCATTTT.

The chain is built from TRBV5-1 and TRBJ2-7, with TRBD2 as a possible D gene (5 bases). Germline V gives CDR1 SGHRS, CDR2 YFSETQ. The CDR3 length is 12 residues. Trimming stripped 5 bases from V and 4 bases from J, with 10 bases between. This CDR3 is CASRGVGYEQYF. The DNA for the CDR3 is TGCGCCAGCAGGGGAGTAGGATACGAGCAGTACTTC.

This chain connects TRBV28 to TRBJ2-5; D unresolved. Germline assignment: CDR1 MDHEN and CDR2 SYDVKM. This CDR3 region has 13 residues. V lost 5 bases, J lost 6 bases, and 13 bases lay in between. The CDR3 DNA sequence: TGTGCCAGCAGTCGAAACCTAGGGCAGACCCAGTACTTC. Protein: CASSRNLGQTQYF. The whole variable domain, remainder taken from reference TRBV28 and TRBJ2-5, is DVKVTQSSRYLVKRTGEKVFLECVQDMDHENMFWYRQDPGLGLRLIYFSYDVKMKEKGDIPEGYSVSREKKERFSLILESASTNQTSMYLCASSRNLGQTQYFGPGTRLLVL.

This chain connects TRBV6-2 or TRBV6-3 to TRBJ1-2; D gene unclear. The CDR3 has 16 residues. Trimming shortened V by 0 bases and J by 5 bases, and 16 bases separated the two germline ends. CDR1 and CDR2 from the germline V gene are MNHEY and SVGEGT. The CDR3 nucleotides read TGTGCCAGCAGTTACTCGAGAGGGTCCGGCGAGTATGGCTACACCTTC. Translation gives CASSYSRGSGEYGYTF.

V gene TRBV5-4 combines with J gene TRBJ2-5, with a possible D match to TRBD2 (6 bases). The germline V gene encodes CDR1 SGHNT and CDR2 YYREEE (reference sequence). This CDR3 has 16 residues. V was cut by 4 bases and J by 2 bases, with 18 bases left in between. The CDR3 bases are TGTGCCAGCAGCGGGACTCATGGGGGGTGGCAAGAGACCCAGTACTTC. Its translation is CASSGTHGGWQETQYF.

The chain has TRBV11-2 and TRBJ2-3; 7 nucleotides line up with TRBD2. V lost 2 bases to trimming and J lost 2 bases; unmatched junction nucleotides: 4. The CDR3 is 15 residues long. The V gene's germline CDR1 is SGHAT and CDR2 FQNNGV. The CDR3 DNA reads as TGTGCCAGCAGCTTATCTAGCGGACCCACAGATACGCAGTATTTT. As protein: CASSLSSGPTDTQYF. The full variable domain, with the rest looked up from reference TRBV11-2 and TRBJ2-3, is EAGVAQSPRYKIIEKRQSVAFWCNPISGHATLYWYQQILGQGPKLLIQFQNNGVVDDSQLPKDRFSAERLKGVDSTLKIQPAKLEDSAVYLCASSLSSGPTDTQYFGPGTRLTVL.

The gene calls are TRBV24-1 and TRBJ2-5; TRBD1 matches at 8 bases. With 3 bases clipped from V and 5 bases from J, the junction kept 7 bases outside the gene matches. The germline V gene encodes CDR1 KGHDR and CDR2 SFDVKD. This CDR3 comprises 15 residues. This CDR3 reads CATSDPGGLMETQYF. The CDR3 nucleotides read TGTGCCACCAGTGATCCAGGGGGCTTGATGGAGACCCAGTACTTC.

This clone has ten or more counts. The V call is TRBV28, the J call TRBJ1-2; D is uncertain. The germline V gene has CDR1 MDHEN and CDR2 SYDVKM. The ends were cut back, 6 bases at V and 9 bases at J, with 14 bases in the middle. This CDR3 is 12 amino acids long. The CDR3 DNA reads TGTGCCAGCAGACCACGCGTAGGCAGCTACACCTTC. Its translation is CASRPRVGSYTF.

The CDR3 here is CASSDIGFSSGNTIYF. DNA of the CDR3: TGCGCCAGCAGCGACATTGGCTTTAGCTCTGGAAACACCATATATTTT. The chain combines TRBV5-1 with TRBJ1-3; no definite D call. This CDR3 comprises 16 residues. Between the trimmed V and J ends, which lost 4 bases and 0 bases, there was a span of 14 bases. Germline V lookup: CDR1 SGHRS, CDR2 YFSETQ.